The 19 T cell receptor beta chains below were found in one sample sequenced in a study of human T cells and chemical hapten exposure (dated by TCRdb to the early 2020s). Interpreted using the paper, the time point label stands for: patch test 1, 2 weeks after DPC sensitization. What the treatment or condition label conveys for this sample: therapeutic diphenylcyclopropenone sensitization with weekly scalp DPC. The receptor library was made with RACE. The sequencing machine was a NextSeq 500. The public sequencing data were trimmed at Q25 with fastp and processed into clonotypes with MiXCR by TCRdb, which kept only in-frame beta chains. Rows with a matching CDR3 protein are joined into one entry that keeps the most common DNA and genes. The sample includes under 200,000 distinct CDR3 sequences, with approximately 14% observed a single time. The top ten clones comprise about 1.7% of the sample. The specimen was whole blood, collected in connection with sensitization to the hapten diphenylcyclopropenone (DPC). The receptor set was obtained from a woman aged 25-40 years with alopecia areata. Some clones in this sample may be carry-over from other donors' samples.

This clonotype was observed a few times. The rearrangement joins TRBV13 to TRBJ2-1, with D possibly TRBD1 on 6 matching bases. There are 14 residues in the CDR3. Germline CDR1 reads PRHDT; CDR2 reads FYEKMQ (reference sequence). The ends were cut back, 8 bases at V and 5 bases at J, with 16 bases in the middle. DNA for the CDR3: TGTGCCAGCCGTAGCACAGGGACCGACAATGAGCAGTTCTTC. Translation: CASRSTGTDNEQFF.

This clonotype appeared a few times. This sequence joins TRBV7-2 and TRBJ2-1, with 7 bases matching TRBD2. V was clipped by 3 bases and J by 8 bases; unmatched bases: 4. The CDR3 runs 13 residues. Germline CDR1 and CDR2: SGHTA and FQGNSA. The CDR3 DNA sequence: TGTGCCAGCAGCTTCGCGGGAGCAGATGAGCAGTTCTTC. This encodes CASSFAGADEQFF.

This clonotype came up many times. The chain uses TRBV13 and TRBJ1-5; D is uncertain. The CDR3 runs 12 residues. Germline loops: CDR1 PRHDT, CDR2 FYEKMQ (reference sequence). V shed 2 bases and J shed 10 bases, with 9 bases lying between them. CDR3 sequence: CASSLKPIPQHF. The CDR3 bases are TGTGCCAGCAGCTTAAAACCGATACCCCAGCATTTT.

The chain uses TRBV5-4 and TRBJ2-1; D unclear. The CDR3 is 13 amino acids. From germline, CDR1 is SGHNT and CDR2 YYREEE (reference sequence). V lost 5 bases to trimming and J lost 7 bases, with 13 bases between them. The CDR3 DNA sequence: TGTGCCAGCAGTTCAGGACCGCTAAATGAGCAGTTCTTC. Encoded protein: CASSSGPLNEQFF.

Ten or more counts support this clonotype. The V gene is TRBV6-5, the J gene TRBJ2-5, with 7 positions matching TRBD1. The CDR3 has 13 amino acids. Germline V gene lookup returns CDR1 MNHEY and CDR2 SVGAGI. Trimming at V came to 6 bases and at J to 4 bases, leaving 5 bases not matched to a gene. CDR3 in amino acids: CASRGTVLETQYF. DNA of the CDR3: TGTGCCAGCAGGGGGACAGTGCTAGAGACCCAGTACTTC.

The sample holds a few counts of this clonotype. The chain recombines TRBV7-6 with TRBJ2-3; a weak D match, TRBD2 (6 bases). The CDR3 contains 14 residues. V lost 5 bases, J lost 1 base, and 10 bases lay in between. CDR1 and CDR2 (germline): SGHVS, FNYEAQ. CDR3 protein: CASSKGGGTDTQYF. CDR3 nucleotides: TGTGCCAGCAGCAAAGGAGGGGGCACAGATACGCAGTATTTT.

This rearrangement joins TRBV3-1 to TRBJ1-2; D might be TRBD1 (6 bases). Germline CDR1 and CDR2: LGHDT and YNNKEL (reference sequence). Trimming shortened V by 6 bases and J by 6 bases, and 11 bases separated the two germline ends. This CDR3 contains 12 residues. For the CDR3, the DNA is TGTGCCAGCAGTCAACAGGGAAATGGCTACACCTTC. Protein sequence: CASSQQGNGYTF.

The table lists this clonotype with many counts. V is TRBV6-6 and J is TRBJ1-6, with TRBD1 matching over 8 bases. Per germline, CDR1 MNHNY and CDR2 SVGAGI (reference sequence). Trimming removed 4 bases from V and 9 bases from J; junction bases left unmatched: 5. The CDR3 loop spans 14 amino acids. The CDR3 loop is CASSSDRVGSPLHF. CDR3 in DNA: TGTGCCAGCAGTTCGGACAGGGTGGGTTCACCCCTCCACTTT.

This clonotype was recorded many times. The V call is TRBV5-4, the J call TRBJ1-3; 7 nucleotides match TRBD1. From germline, CDR1 is SGHNT and CDR2 YYREEE (reference sequence). Trimming cost V 3 bases and J 8 bases; bases outside gene matches: 5. There are 13 residues in the CDR3. The CDR3 DNA reads TGTGCCAGCAGCTGGCCAGGGGGAGACACCATATATTTT. Amino acids: CASSWPGGDTIYF.

Many counts were recorded for this clonotype. The chain uses TRBV7-2 and TRBJ2-5; TRBD1 matches 8 bases. This CDR3 spans 15 amino acids. Trimming at V came to 5 bases and at J to 4 bases, leaving 9 bases not matched to a gene. Germline loops: CDR1 SGHTA, CDR2 FQGNSA. CDR3 in amino acids: CASSALTGGRETQYF. CDR3 nucleotides: TGTGCCAGCAGCGCCTTAACAGGGGGTCGAGAGACCCAGTACTTC. Combining the CDR3 with reference TRBV7-2 and TRBJ2-5 gives the whole variable domain GAGVSQSPSNKVTEKGKDVELRCDPISGHTALYWYRQSLGQGLEFLIYFQGNSAPDKSGLPSDRFSAERTGGSVSTLTIQRTQQEDSAVYLCASSALTGGRETQYFGPGTRLLVL.

This clonotype was counted at least ten times. This chain uses TRBV9 with TRBJ1-2; weak D call: TRBD1 (5 bases). The germline CDR1 and CDR2 sequences are SGDLS and YYNGEE. Trimming cost V 3 bases and J 4 bases, with 10 bases left between them. This CDR3 has 13 amino acids. The CDR3 sequence is CASSATGLYGYTF. In DNA, the CDR3 is TGTGCCAGCAGCGCCACAGGCCTCTATGGCTACACCTTC.

This clonotype was counted a few times. The rearrangement joins TRBV7-9 to TRBJ2-7; TRBD2 matches 11 bases. The germline V gene has CDR1 SEHNR and CDR2 FQNEAQ (reference sequence). The CDR3 runs to 15 residues. After removal of 5 bases from V and 3 bases from J, the junction contained 6 bases not matched to a gene. CDR3 region: CASSREGTSGYEQYF. The DNA of the CDR3 is TGTGCCAGCAGCCGCGAAGGGACTAGCGGCTACGAGCAGTACTTC. Full variable domain (rest looked up from reference TRBV7-9 and TRBJ2-7): DTGVSQNPRHKITKRGQNVTFRCDPISEHNRLYWYRQTLGQGPEFLTYFQNEAQLEKSRLLSDRFSAERPKGSFSTLEIQRTEQGDSAMYLCASSREGTSGYEQYFGPGTRLTVT.

In this sample, this clonotype turned up a few times. CDR3 sequence reads: CASSPPGVSGTEAFF. CDR3 DNA sequence: TGTGCCAGCAGCCCCCCGGGGGTTTCGGGCACTGAAGCTTTCTTT. V and J are TRBV7-2 and TRBJ1-1; D is possibly TRBD1 (5 bases). CDR3 length: 15 amino acids. Germline V gene sequence: CDR1 SGHTA, CDR2 FQGNSA. V lost 5 bases, J lost 4 bases, and 17 bases lay in between.

The V call is TRBV9, the J call TRBJ2-2; 11 nucleotides align to TRBD2. This CDR3 contains 19 residues. V was clipped by 0 bases and J by 7 bases; unmatched bases: 14. Looked up from germline, CDR1 is SGDLS and CDR2 is YYNGEE. The CDR3 DNA follows: TGTGCCAGCAGCGTAGGTTTTCTAGCGGGAGGTCCTTCGAGCGGGGAGCTGTTTTTT. Protein sequence: CASSVGFLAGGPSSGELFF.

This clonotype was seen a few times. This chain uses TRBV5-4 with TRBJ2-7; 10 bases match TRBD1. After removal of 4 bases from V and 5 bases from J, the junction contained 15 bases not matched to a gene. The germline V gene has CDR1 SGHNT and CDR2 YYREEE (reference sequence). CDR3 length: 17 amino acids. CDR3 region: CASSLRLRGQGWDEQYF. CDR3 bases: TGTGCCAGCAGCCTCCGGCTTCGGGGACAGGGGTGGGACGAGCAGTACTTC. Filled out from reference TRBV5-4 and TRBJ2-7, the complete variable domain reads ETGVTQSPTHLIKTRGQQVTLRCSSQSGHNTVSWYQQALGQGPQFIFQYYREEENGRGNFPPRFSGLQFPNYSSELNVNALELDDSALYLCASSLRLRGQGWDEQYFGPGTRLTVT.

This clonotype was counted many times. V is TRBV29-1 and J is TRBJ2-7; TRBD2 agrees at 8 bases. Germline lookup yields CDR1 SQVTM and CDR2 ANQGSEA. The trim removed 3 bases at V and 0 bases at J, leaving 7 bases unmatched. The CDR3 sequence is 15 residues long. CDR3 protein: CSVDLTSGSSYEQYF. DNA for the CDR3: TGCAGCGTTGATCTAACTAGCGGCAGCTCCTACGAGCAGTACTTC.

This clonotype was seen more than once but under ten times. The chain links TRBV29-1 to TRBJ2-1; D ambiguous. CDR1 is SQVTM and CDR2 is ANQGSEA in the germline V gene. The CDR3 extends over 12 amino acids. The V end lost 8 bases, the J end lost 0 bases, and 8 bases lay between the germline ends. The CDR3 region has the DNA TGCAGCCTAGGTAGCTCCTACAATGAGCAGTTCTTC. Translation: CSLGSSYNEQFF.

CDR3 nucleotide sequence: TGTGCCAGCAGTTATTTCGGGTTAAACTTTGAAGCTTTCTTT. Protein sequence: CASSYFGLNFEAFF. The chain employs TRBV6-2 or TRBV6-3 and TRBJ1-1; D not certain. V was clipped by 3 bases and J by 7 bases, with 15 bases between them. This CDR3 region has 14 residues. CDR1 and CDR2 from the germline V gene are MNHEY and SVGEGT.

This clonotype was seen only a few times. The V call is TRBV5-1, the J call TRBJ2-3; 9 bases align to TRBD2. The ends lost 6 bases at V and 4 bases at J; junction bases unmatched: 9. The CDR3 covers 15 residues. Germline assignment: CDR1 SGHRS and CDR2 YFSETQ. CDR3 sequence reads: CASNSPLAGSDTQYF. CDR3 DNA sequence: TGCGCCAGCAACTCCCCCCTAGCGGGATCAGATACGCAGTATTTT.